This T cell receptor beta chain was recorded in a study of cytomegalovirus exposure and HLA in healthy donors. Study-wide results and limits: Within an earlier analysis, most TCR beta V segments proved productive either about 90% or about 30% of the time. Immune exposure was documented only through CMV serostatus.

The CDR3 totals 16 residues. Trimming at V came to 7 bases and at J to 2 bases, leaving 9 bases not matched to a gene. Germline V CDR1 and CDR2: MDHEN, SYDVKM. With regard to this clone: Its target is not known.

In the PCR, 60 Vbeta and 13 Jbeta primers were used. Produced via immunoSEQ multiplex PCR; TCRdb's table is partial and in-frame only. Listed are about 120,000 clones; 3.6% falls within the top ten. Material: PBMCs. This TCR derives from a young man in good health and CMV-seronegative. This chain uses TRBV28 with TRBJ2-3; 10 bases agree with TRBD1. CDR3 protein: CASIPFGTGDTDTQYF. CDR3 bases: TGTGCCAGCATTCCCTTCGGGACAGGGGACACAGATACGCAGTATTTT.